The clone carrying this T cell receptor (beta chain) showed up just a few times. TCRdb's copy holds only in-frame clones and misses some; the assay was immunoSEQ multiplex PCR. In the table there are roughly 160,000 clones, almost 90% of which are singletons. The CDR3 runs to 14 residues. In germline, CDR1 is ENHRY, CDR2 SYGVKD. V dropped 8 bases and J dropped 2; count of bases not matched to a gene: 6. The data were taken from a study of control samples from healthy donors and cancer patients. The clonotype originates from a woman aged 25-40 years in good health. This chain joins TRBV10-3 and TRBJ2-3; 8 positions agree with TRBD1. Sequenced input: blood. The CDR3 nucleotides are TGTGCCATCGGAGAGACAGGGGACACAGATACGCAGTATTTT. This encodes CAIGETGDTDTQYF.